These 14 T cell receptor beta chains were sequenced from one sample in a study of T-cell memory formation after mild COVID-19. TCRdb recomputed calls from the 5' RACE reads with MiXCR, one row per CDR3 protein. The table has 200,000 to 250,000 distinct CDR3 sequences, roughly a tenth seen once; the top ten hold 22%. Sequencing used PBMCs or a T cell subset sorted from them (not recorded which). These receptors were obtained from a man aged 18 to 29 who had mild COVID-19 (a few samples of this study predate the infection). Cell type and time point are not known.

This clonotype appeared a few times. The chain combines TRBV7-8 with TRBJ2-1, with 9 bases identical to TRBD1. Per the germline V gene, CDR1 is SGHVS and CDR2 is FQNEAQ. V trimming: 5 bases; J trimming: 10 bases; junction bases outside the gene matches: 12. The CDR3 is 15 amino acids. As DNA, the CDR3 is TGTGCCAGCAGCGCCGTCCGGGACAGGGCTCGGGAGCAGTTCTTC. The encoded protein is CASSAVRDRAREQFF. Combining the CDR3 with reference TRBV7-8 and TRBJ2-1 gives the whole variable domain GAGVSQSPRYKVAKRGQDVALRCDPISGHVSLFWYQQALGQGPEFLTYFQNEAQLDKSGLPSDRFFAERPEGSVSTLKIQRTQQEDSAVYLCASSAVRDRAREQFFGPGTRLTVL.

The V call is TRBV4-2, the J call TRBJ1-6, with 11 bases identical to TRBD1. The CDR3 has 18 amino acids. J gave up 9 bases and V 3 bases, and 13 bases lay outside the gene matches. Germline assignment: CDR1 LGHNA and CDR2 YNFKEQ. The CDR3: CASSQDIPGQGVSSPLHF. The DNA for the CDR3 is TGTGCCAGCAGCCAGGACATACCGGGACAGGGGGTATCTTCACCCCTCCACTTT.

The chain has TRBV7-2 and TRBJ2-2; D may be TRBD1 (6 bases). This CDR3 contains 13 residues. Germline assignment: CDR1 SGHTA and CDR2 FQGNSA. V lost 5 bases and J lost 5, with 9 bases in between. CDR3 in DNA: TGTGCCAGCAGCGATCAGGGGACCGGGGAGCTGTTTTTT. It translates to CASSDQGTGELFF. Based on the CDR3 plus reference TRBV7-2 and TRBJ2-2, the full variable domain is GAGVSQSPSNKVTEKGKDVELRCDPISGHTALYWYRQSLGQGLEFLIYFQGNSAPDKSGLPSDRFSAERTGGSVSTLTIQRTQQEDSAVYLCASSDQGTGELFFGEGSRLTVL.

In its sample, this clonotype was seen a few times. The gene calls are TRBV15 and TRBJ2-5; TRBD2 matches 7 bases. CDR1 is LNHNV and CDR2 is YYDKDF in the germline V gene (reference sequence). The junction had 6 bases not matched to a gene; V was cut back by 6 bases and J by 5 bases. CDR3 length: 13 amino acids. The CDR3 sequence is CATSGRGWETQYF. The CDR3, as DNA: TGTGCCACCAGTGGGAGGGGCTGGGAGACCCAGTACTTC.

This chain uses TRBV3-1 with TRBJ2-5; perhaps TRBD2 as D (5 bases). The CDR3 consists of 13 residues. Trimming took off 5 bases at V and 6 bases at J, with 13 bases between the two ends. The V gene's germline CDR1 is LGHDT and CDR2 YNNKEL (reference sequence). The CDR3 nucleotides read TGTGCCAGCAGCTTCCGGGGTAAAAAGACCCAGTACTTC. Its protein is CASSFRGKKTQYF.

This clonotype turned up a few times. This rearrangement joins TRBV7-8 to TRBJ2-3, with no clear D. Germline V gene sequence: CDR1 SGHVS, CDR2 FQNEAQ. CDR3 size: 13 residues. Trimming took off 1 base at V and 5 bases at J, with 7 bases between the two ends. The CDR3 nucleotides are TGTGCCAGCAGCTTAGATAAGCAAGATACGCAGTATTTT. Translation gives CASSLDKQDTQYF.

This clonotype was seen more than once but under ten times. J is TRBJ1-1 and V is TRBV24-1; D gene uncertain. The CDR3 sequence is 14 residues long. Trimming removed 5 bases at V and 5 bases at J, with 14 bases between. Germline V gene sequence: CDR1 KGHDR, CDR2 SFDVKD. The CDR3 is CATSAAGRRTEAFF. The CDR3 region has the DNA TGTGCCACCAGTGCCGCAGGAAGGAGGACTGAAGCTTTCTTT.

This clonotype was counted many times. The chain links TRBV7-2 to TRBJ1-1; no clear D gene. The CDR3 has 12 amino acids. V was pared by 1 base and J by 3 bases, with 3 bases between. CDR1 is SGHTA and CDR2 is FQGNSA in the germline V gene. The CDR3 loop reads CASSLVDTEAFF. The CDR3 nucleotides are TGTGCCAGCAGCTTAGTTGACACTGAAGCTTTCTTT.

Ten or more counts support this clonotype. The chain employs TRBV5-1 and TRBJ1-1, with TRBD1 identical over 8 bases. Germline-derived CDR1 and CDR2 are SGHRS and YFSETQ. V lost 4 bases, J lost 5 bases, and 13 bases stayed unmatched. The CDR3 spans 16 residues. In DNA, the CDR3 is TGCGCCAGCAGCCCCAGGACAGGGTACGCCGGGACTGAAGCTTTCTTT. As protein: CASSPRTGYAGTEAFF.

The J gene is TRBJ2-7, the V gene TRBV7-2; D is undetermined. The length of the CDR3 is 15 residues. CDR1 is SGHTA, CDR2 FQGNSA, per germline. V was cut by 5 bases and J by 2 bases, with 16 bases left in between. DNA of the CDR3: TGTGCCAGCAGCCCCCAGACCGACTCCGCCTACGAGCAGTACTTC. The encoded protein is CASSPQTDSAYEQYF. The full variable domain, in which reference TRBV7-2 and TRBJ2-7 provide the parts outside the CDR3, is GAGVSQSPSNKVTEKGKDVELRCDPISGHTALYWYRQSLGQGLEFLIYFQGNSAPDKSGLPSDRFSAERTGGSVSTLTIQRTQQEDSAVYLCASSPQTDSAYEQYFGPGTRLTVT.

There are a few counts of this clonotype. The J gene is TRBJ2-4, the V gene TRBV4-3, with D perhaps matching TRBD2 (5 bases). V was trimmed by 4 bases and J by 9 bases, leaving 13 bases between them. Germline V gives CDR1 LGHNA, CDR2 YSLEER. The length of the CDR3 is 13 residues. CDR3 in DNA: TGCGCCAGCAGCCCTCGTGTCCGGGGCATTCAGTACTTC. This encodes CASSPRVRGIQYF.

This clonotype has a handful of counts. This chain uses TRBV12-3 or TRBV12-4 with TRBJ2-2; TRBD1 might be the D (6 bases). The CDR3 covers 11 residues. V dropped 8 bases and J dropped 7 bases, with 8 bases sitting between them. The CDR3 sequence: CASGGYGELFF. The CDR3, as DNA: TGTGCCAGCGGGGGCTACGGGGAGCTGTTTTTT.

This chain joins TRBV7-8 and TRBJ2-5; D possibly corresponds to TRBD1 (5 bases). V lost 0 bases to trimming and J lost 4 bases, with 12 bases between them. From germline, CDR1 is SGHVS and CDR2 FQNEAQ. CDR3 length: 15 amino acids. The CDR3 reads CASSLAGALGETQYF. CDR3 DNA sequence: TGTGCCAGCAGCTTAGCTGGGGCCCTGGGAGAGACCCAGTACTTC.

Only a few counts were recorded for this clonotype. The V gene is TRBV20-1, the J gene TRBJ2-5; D might be TRBD2 (5 bases). The CDR3 is made up of 14 amino acids. Germline assignment: CDR1 DFQATT and CDR2 SNEGSKA (reference sequence). V was clipped by 2 bases and J by 1 base, with 11 bases between them. DNA of the CDR3: TGCAGTGCTAGACCCGGGGTCTCCCAAGAGACCCAGTACTTC. Translated: CSARPGVSQETQYF.